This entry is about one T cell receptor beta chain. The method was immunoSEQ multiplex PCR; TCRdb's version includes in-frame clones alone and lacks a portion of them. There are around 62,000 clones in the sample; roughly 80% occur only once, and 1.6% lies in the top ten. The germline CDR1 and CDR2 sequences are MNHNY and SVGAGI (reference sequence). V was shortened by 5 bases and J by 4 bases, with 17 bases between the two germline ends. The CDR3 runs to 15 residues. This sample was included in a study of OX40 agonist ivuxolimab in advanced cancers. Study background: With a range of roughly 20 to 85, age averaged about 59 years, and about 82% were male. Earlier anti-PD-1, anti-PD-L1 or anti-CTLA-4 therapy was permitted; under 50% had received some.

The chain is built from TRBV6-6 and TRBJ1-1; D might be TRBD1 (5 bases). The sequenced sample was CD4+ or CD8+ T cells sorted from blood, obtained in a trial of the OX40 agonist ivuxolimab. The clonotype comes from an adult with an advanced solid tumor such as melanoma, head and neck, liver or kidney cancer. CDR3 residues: CASSPGMGGTTEAFF. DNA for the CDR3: TGTGCCAGCAGTCCCGGGATGGGCGGGACCACTGAAGCTTTCTTT.